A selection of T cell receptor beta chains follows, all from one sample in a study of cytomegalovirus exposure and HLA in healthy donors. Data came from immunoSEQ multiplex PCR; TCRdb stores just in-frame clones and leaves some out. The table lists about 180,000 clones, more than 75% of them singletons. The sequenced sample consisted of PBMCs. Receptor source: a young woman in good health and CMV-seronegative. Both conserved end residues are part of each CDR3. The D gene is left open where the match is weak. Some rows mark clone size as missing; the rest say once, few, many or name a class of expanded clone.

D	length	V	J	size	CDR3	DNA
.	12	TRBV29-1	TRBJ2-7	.	CSVVADSYEQYF	TGCAGCGTTGTGGCCGACTCCTACGAGCAGTACTTC
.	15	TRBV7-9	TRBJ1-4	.	CASSSEGTTNEKLFF	TGTGCCAGCAGCTCGGAGGGGACAACTAATGAAAAACTGTTTTTT
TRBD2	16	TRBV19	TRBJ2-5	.	CASSIPRTSGSETQYF	TGTGCCAGTAGTATTCCCAGGACTAGCGGATCGGAGACCCAGTACTTC
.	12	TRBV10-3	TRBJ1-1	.	CAISQGNTEAFF	TGTGCCATCAGTCAGGGGAACACTGAAGCTTTCTTT
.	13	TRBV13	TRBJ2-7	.	CASSRRTGYEQYF	TGTGCCAGCAGCCGAAGGACGGGGTACGAGCAGTACTTC
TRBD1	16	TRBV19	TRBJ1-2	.	CASSRLSTGDYYGYTF	TGTGCCAGTAGTAGACTGTCGACAGGGGACTACTATGGCTACACCTTC
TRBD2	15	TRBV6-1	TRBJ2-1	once	CASSEIAGGRNEQFF	TGTGCCAGCAGTGAGATAGCGGGGGGGCGCAATGAGCAGTTCTTC
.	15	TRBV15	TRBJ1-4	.	CATSFREATNEKLFF	TGTGCCACCAGCTTCAGGGAAGCAACTAATGAAAAACTGTTTTTT
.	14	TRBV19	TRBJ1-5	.	CASSIKGDNQPQHF	TGTGCCAGTAGTATCAAAGGAGACAATCAGCCCCAGCATTTT
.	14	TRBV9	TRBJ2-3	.	CASSPNSYADTQYF	TGTGCCAGCAGCCCTAACTCCTATGCAGATACGCAGTATTTT
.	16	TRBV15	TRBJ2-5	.	CATSRVTGKGQETQYF	TGTGCCACCAGCAGGGTTACAGGGAAGGGACAAGAGACCCAGTACTTC
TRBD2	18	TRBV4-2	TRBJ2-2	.	CASSQDGQAGGPTGELFF	TGTGCCAGCAGCCAAGATGGGCAAGCGGGGGGGCCCACCGGGGAGCTGTTTTTT
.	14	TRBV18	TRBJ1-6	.	CASSPQQGGSPLHF	TGTGCCAGCTCACCACAACAGGGTGGGTCACCCCTCCACTTT
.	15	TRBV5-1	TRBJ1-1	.	CASSLGQTLNTEAFF	TGCGCCAGCAGCTTAGGACAGACGTTGAACACTGAAGCTTTCTTT
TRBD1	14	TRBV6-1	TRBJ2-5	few	CASSKDRGPETQYF	TGTGCCAGCAGTAAGGACAGGGGGCCGGAGACCCAGTACTTC
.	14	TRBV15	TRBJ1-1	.	CATSGLPWNTEAFF	TGTGCCACCAGCGGACTACCCTGGAACACTGAAGCTTTCTTT
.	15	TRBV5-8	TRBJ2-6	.	CASSRRRGEANVLTF	TGTGCCAGCAGCCGTCGTAGAGGCGAGGCCAACGTCCTGACTTTC
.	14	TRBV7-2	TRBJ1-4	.	CASSQRDINEKLFF	TGTGCCAGCAGTCAGAGGGATATTAATGAAAAACTGTTTTTT
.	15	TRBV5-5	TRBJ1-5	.	CASSYVAGSNQPQHF	TGTGCCAGCAGCTACGTCGCGGGTAGCAATCAGCCCCAGCATTTT
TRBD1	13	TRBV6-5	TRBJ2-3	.	CASRDRGTDTQYF	TGTGCCAGTCGGGACAGAGGCACAGATACGCAGTATTTT
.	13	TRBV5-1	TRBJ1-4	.	CASSLDVGEKLFF	TGCGCCAGCAGCTTGGATGTGGGCGAAAAACTGTTTTTT
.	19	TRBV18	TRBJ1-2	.	CASSPSNYERRASPLGYTF	TGTGCCAGCTCACCCTCAAACTATGAACGGAGGGCCTCCCCTTTAGGCTACACCTTC
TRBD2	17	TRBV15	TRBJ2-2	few	CATSRLAGGWNTGELFF	TGTGCCACCAGCCGTCTAGCGGGGGGATGGAACACCGGGGAGCTGTTTTTT
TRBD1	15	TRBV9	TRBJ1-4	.	CASSVGGGSGEKLFF	TGTGCCAGCAGCGTAGGAGGGGGCTCTGGTGAAAAACTGTTTTTT
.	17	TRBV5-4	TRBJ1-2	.	CASSLGSGVKVSYGYTF	TGTGCCAGCAGCTTGGGGTCAGGGGTGAAAGTTAGCTATGGCTACACCTTC
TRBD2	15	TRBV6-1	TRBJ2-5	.	CASSDYRGGQETQYF	TGTGCCAGCAGTGACTATCGGGGGGGCCAAGAGACCCAGTACTTC
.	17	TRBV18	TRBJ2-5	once	CASSPQGGNNLQETQYF	TGTGCCAGCTCACCTCAAGGAGGGAATAACCTCCAAGAGACCCAGTACTTC
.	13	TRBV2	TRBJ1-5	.	CASRARLNQPQHF	TGTGCCAGCAGGGCCCGACTAAATCAGCCCCAGCATTTT
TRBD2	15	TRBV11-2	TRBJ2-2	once	CASSLVGGFAGELFF	TGTGCCAGCAGCTTAGTCGGGGGGTTTGCCGGGGAGCTGTTTTTT
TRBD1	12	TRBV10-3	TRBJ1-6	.	CAISRQGSPLHF	TGTGCCATCAGTAGACAGGGCTCTCCCCTCCACTTT
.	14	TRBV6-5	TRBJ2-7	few	CASSYGAGTYEQYF	TGTGCCAGCAGTTACGGGGCAGGCACCTACGAGCAGTACTTC
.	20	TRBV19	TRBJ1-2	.	CASSITRQSRKKTANYGYTF	TGTGCCAGTAGTATAACTCGACAAAGCCGTAAAAAGACAGCTAACTATGGCTACACCTTC
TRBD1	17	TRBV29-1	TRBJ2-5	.	CSVDGTENLGAYETQYF	TGCAGCGTTGATGGGACAGAGAACTTAGGGGCGTACGAGACCCAGTACTTC
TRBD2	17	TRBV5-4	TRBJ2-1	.	CASSLGLAGGPYNEQFF	TGTGCCAGCAGCTTGGGACTAGCGGGGGGGCCTTACAATGAGCAGTTCTTC
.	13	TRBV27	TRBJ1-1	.	CASSPSEGLEAFF	TGTGCCAGCAGCCCGAGTGAGGGACTTGAAGCTTTCTTT
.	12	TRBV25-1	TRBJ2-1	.	CASRPGDFEQFF	TGTGCCAGCAGGCCCGGAGACTTTGAGCAGTTCTTC
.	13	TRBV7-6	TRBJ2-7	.	CASSPPSGYEQYF	TGTGCCAGCAGCCCCCCGTCCGGCTACGAGCAGTACTTC
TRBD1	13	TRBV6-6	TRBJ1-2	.	CASSRGGDYGYTF	TGTGCCAGCAGCCGAGGGGGCGACTATGGCTACACCTTC
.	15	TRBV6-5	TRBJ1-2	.	CASSLRRTANYGYTF	TGTGCCAGCAGTCTCCGAAGGACAGCTAACTATGGCTACACCTTC
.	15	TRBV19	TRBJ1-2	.	CASSIVGQSIYGYTF	TGTGCCAGTAGTATAGTTGGACAGAGTATCTATGGCTACACCTTC
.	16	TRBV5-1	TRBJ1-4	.	CASSFGQPTTNEKLFF	TGCGCCAGCAGCTTCGGACAGCCTACAACTAATGAAAAACTGTTTTTT
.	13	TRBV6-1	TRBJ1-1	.	CASSAGFDTEAFF	TGTGCCAGCAGTGCAGGGTTTGACACTGAAGCTTTCTTT
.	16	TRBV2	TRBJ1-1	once	CASSHNSDSGNTEAFF	TGTGCCAGCAGTCACAATTCGGACAGCGGGAACACTGAAGCTTTCTTT
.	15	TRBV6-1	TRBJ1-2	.	CASSERGGGISGYTF	TGTGCCAGCAGTGAAAGGGGAGGAGGGATATCTGGCTACACCTTC
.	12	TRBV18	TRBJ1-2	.	CASSPQGGGYTF	TGTGCCAGCTCACCACAGGGAGGTGGCTACACCTTC
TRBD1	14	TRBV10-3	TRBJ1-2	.	CAIAGTGADYGYTF	TGTGCCATCGCCGGGACAGGGGCGGACTATGGCTACACCTTC
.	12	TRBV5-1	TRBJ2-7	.	CASSSSSYEQYF	TGCGCCAGCAGCTCCTCCTCCTACGAGCAGTACTTC
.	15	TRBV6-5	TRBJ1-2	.	CASSYSPGVNYGYTF	TGTGCCAGCAGTTACTCACCGGGGGTAAACTATGGCTACACCTTC
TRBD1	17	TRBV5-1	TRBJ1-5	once	CASSLGTGTGGNQPQHF	TGCGCCAGCAGCTTGGGAACCGGGACAGGGGGCAATCAGCCCCAGCATTTT